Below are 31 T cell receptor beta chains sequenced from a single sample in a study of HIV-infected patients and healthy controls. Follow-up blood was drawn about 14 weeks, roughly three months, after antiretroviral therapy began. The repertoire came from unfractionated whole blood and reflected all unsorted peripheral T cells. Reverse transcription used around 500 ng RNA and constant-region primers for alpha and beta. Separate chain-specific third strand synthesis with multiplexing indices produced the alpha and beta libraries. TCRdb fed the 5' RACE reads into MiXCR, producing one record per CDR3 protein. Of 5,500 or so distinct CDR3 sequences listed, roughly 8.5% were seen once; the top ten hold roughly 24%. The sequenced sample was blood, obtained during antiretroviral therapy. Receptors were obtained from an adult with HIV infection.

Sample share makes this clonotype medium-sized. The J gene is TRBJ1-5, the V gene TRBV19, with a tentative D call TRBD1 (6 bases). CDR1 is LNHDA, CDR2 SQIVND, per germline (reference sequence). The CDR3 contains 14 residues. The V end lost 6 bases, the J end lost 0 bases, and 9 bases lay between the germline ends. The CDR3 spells CASSRQDSNQPQHF. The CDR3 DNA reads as TGTGCCAGTAGCCGACAGGATAGCAATCAGCCCCAGCATTTT.

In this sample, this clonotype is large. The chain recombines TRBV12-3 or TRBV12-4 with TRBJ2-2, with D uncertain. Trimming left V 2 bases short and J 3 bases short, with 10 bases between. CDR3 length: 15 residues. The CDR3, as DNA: TGTGCCAGCAGTTTATTACAGTTACACACCGGGGAGCTGTTTTTT. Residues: CASSLLQLHTGELFF.

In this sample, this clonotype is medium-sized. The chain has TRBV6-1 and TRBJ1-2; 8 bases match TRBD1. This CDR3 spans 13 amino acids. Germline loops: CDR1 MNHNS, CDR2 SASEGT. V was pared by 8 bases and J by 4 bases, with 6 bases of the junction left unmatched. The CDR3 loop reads CASDSTGGYGYTF. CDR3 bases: TGTGCCAGCGATTCAACAGGGGGCTATGGCTACACCTTC.

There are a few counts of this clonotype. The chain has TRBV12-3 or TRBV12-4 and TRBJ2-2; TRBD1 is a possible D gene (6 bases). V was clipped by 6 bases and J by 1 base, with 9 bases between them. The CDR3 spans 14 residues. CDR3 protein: CASRRTENTGELFF. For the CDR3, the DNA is TGTGCCAGCAGGAGGACAGAGAACACCGGGGAGCTGTTTTTT.

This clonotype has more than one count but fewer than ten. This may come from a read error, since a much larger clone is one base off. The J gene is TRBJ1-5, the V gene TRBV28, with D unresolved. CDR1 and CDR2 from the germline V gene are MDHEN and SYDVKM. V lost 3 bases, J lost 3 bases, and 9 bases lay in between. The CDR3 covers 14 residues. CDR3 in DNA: TGTGCCAGCAGTTTTGCCATCTTCAATCAGCCCCAGCATTTT. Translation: CASSFAIFNQPQHF.

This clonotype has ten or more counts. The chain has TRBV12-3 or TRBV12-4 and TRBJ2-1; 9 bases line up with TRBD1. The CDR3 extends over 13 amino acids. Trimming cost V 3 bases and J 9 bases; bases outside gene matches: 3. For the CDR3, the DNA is TGTGCCAGCAGTTTTGACAGGGGGAGTGAGCAGTTCTTC. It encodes CASSFDRGSEQFF.

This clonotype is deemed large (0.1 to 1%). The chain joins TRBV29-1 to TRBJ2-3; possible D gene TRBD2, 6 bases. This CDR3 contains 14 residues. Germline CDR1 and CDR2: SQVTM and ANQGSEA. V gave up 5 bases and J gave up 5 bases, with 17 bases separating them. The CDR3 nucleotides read TGCAGCGTTCAAGGACGGGGACTGGGAGATACGCAGTATTTT. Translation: CSVQGRGLGDTQYF.

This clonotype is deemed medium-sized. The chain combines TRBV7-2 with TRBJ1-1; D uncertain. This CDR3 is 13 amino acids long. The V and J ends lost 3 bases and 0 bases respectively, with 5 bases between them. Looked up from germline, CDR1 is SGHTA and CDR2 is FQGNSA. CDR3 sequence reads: CASSFSLNTEAFF. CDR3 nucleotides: TGTGCCAGCAGCTTTTCCTTGAACACTGAAGCTTTCTTT.

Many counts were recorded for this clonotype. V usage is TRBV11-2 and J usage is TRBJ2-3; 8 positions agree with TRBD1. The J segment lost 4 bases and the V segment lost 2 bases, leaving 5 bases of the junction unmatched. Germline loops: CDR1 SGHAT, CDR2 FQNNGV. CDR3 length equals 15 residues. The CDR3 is CASSLSGRGPDTQYF. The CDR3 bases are TGTGCCAGCAGCTTAAGTGGCAGGGGGCCAGATACGCAGTATTTT.

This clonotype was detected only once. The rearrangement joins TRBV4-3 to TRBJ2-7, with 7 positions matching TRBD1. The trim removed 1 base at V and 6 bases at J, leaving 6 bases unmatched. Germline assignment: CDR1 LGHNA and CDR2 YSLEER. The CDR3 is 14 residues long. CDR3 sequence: CASSQVLAGGEQYF. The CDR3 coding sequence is TGCGCCAGCAGCCAAGTGTTGGCAGGGGGCGAGCAGTACTTC.

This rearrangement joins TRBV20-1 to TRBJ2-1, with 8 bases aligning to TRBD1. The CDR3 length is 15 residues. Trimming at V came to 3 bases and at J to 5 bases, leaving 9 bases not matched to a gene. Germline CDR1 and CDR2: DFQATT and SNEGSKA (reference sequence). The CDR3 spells CSASPPQGADNEQFF. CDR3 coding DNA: TGCAGTGCTAGCCCCCCCCAGGGGGCGGACAATGAGCAGTTCTTC.

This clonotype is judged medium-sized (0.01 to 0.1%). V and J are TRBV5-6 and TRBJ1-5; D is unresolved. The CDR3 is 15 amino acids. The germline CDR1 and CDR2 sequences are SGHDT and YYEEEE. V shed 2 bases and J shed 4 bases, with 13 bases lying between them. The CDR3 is CASSFRTATNQPQHF. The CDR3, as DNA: TGTGCCAGCAGCTTCCGGACTGCGACTAATCAGCCCCAGCATTTT.

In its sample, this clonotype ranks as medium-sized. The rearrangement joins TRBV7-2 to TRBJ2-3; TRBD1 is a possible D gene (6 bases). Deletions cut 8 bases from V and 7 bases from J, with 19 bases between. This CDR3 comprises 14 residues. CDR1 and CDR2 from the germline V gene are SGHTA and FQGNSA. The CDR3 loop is CASGGLGPGYTQYF. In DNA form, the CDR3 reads TGTGCCAGCGGGGGCCTGGGACCGGGCTATACGCAGTATTTT.

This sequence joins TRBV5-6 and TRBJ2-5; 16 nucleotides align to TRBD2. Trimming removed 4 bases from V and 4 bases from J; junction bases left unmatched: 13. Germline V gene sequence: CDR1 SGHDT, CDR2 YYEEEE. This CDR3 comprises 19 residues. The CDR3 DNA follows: TGTGCCAGCAGCGGGTTGTTCGGGACTAGCGGGAGGGGGCCAGAGACCCAGTACTTC. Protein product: CASSGLFGTSGRGPETQYF. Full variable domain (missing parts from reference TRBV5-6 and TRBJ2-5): DAGVTQSPTHLIKTRGQQVTLRCSPKSGHDTVSWYQQALGQGPQFIFQYYEEEERQRGNFPDRFSGHQFPNYSSELNVNALLLGDSALYLCASSGLFGTSGRGPETQYFGPGTRLLVL.

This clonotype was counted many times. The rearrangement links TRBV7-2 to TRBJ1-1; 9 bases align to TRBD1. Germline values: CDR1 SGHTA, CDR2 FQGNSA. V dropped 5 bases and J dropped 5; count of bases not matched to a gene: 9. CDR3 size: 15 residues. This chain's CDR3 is CASSAGQGRQTEAFF. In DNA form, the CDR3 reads TGTGCCAGCAGCGCGGGACAGGGACGACAAACTGAAGCTTTCTTT.

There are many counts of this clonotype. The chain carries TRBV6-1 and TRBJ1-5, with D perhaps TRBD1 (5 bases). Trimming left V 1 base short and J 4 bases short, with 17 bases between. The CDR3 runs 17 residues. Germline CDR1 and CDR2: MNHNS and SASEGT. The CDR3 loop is CASSEEGRRRINQPQHF. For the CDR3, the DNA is TGTGCCAGCAGTGAAGAGGGGAGGAGGAGGATTAATCAGCCCCAGCATTTT.

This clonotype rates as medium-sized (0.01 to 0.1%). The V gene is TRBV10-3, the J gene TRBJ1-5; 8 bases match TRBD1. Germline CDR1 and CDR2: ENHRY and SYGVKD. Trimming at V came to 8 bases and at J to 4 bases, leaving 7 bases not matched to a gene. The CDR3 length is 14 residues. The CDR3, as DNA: TGTGCCATCCGTGGGACAGGCACAAATCAGCCCCAGCATTTT. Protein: CAIRGTGTNQPQHF.

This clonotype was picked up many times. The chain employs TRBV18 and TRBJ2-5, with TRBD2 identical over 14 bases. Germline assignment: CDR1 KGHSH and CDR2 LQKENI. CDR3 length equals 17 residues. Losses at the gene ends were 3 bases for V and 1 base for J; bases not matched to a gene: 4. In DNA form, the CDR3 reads TGTGCCAGCTCACCCCCGGGACTAGCGGGGGTCCAAGAGACCCAGTACTTC. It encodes CASSPPGLAGVQETQYF.

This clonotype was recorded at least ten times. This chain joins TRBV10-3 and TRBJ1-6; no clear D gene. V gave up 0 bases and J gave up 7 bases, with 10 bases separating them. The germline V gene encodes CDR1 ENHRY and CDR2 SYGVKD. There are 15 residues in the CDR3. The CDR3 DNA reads TGTGCCATCAGTGAGTCGATGCACGAAAATTCACCCCTCCACTTT. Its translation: CAISESMHENSPLHF.

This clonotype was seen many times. CDR3 loop: CASSLPPDRVSYGYTF. DNA for the CDR3: TGTGCCAGCAGCTTGCCGCCGGACAGGGTGAGCTATGGCTACACCTTC. The chain uses TRBV5-6 and TRBJ1-2, with 8 bases that match TRBD1. V shed 1 base, J shed 4 bases, and the junction held 9 bases outside the gene matches. Germline assignment: CDR1 SGHDT and CDR2 YYEEEE. This CDR3 is 16 amino acids long.

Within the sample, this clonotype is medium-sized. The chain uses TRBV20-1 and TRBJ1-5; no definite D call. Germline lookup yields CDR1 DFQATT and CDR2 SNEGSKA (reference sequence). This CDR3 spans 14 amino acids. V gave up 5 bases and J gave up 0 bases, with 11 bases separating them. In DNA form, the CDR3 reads TGCAGTGCTTCGGAGGGAAGTAGCAATCAGCCCCAGCATTTT. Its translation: CSASEGSSNQPQHF.

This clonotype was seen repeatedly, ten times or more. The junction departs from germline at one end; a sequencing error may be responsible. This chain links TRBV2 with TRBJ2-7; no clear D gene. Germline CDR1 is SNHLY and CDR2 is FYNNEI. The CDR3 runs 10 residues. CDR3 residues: CASRTSQVYF. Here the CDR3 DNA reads TGTGCGAGCAGGACGAGTCAGGTTTACTTC. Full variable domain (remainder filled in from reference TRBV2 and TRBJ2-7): EPEVTQTPSHQVTQMGQEVILRCVPISNHLYFYWYRQILGQKVEFLVSFYNNEISEKSEIFDDQFSVERPDGSNFTLKIRSTKLEDSAMYFCASRTSQVYFGPGTRLTVT.

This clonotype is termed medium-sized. DNA for the CDR3: TGCAGTGCTAGACCTGGGGGGACAGGGTTCCACGAGCAGTACTTC. Its protein product is CSARPGGTGFHEQYF. The V call is TRBV20-1, the J call TRBJ2-7; TRBD1 matches at 9 bases. The germline gives CDR1 DFQATT, CDR2 SNEGSKA (reference sequence). The CDR3 consists of 15 residues. V lost 2 bases to trimming and J lost 5 bases; unmatched junction nucleotides: 10.

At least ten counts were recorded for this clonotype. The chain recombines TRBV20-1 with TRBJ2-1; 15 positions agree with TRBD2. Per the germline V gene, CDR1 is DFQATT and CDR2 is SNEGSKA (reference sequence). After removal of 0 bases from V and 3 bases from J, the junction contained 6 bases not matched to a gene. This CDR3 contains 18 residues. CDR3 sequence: CSARDQGLAGGYYNEQFF. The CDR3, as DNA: TGCAGTGCTAGAGATCAGGGACTAGCGGGAGGTTACTACAATGAGCAGTTCTTC.

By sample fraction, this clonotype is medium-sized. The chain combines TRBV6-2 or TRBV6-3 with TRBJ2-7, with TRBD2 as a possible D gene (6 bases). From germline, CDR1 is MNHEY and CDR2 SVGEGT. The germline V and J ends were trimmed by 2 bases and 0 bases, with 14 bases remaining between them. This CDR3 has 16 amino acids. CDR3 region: CASSYHPSASSYEQYF. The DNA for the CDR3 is TGTGCCAGCAGTTACCACCCTAGCGCGAGCTCCTACGAGCAGTACTTC.

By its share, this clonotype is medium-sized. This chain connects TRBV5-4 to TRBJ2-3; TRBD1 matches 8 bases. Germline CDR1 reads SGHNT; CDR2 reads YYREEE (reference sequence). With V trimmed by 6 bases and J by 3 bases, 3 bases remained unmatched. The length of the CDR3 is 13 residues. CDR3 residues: CASTGQGTDTQYF. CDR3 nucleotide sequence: TGTGCCAGCACTGGACAGGGAACAGATACGCAGTATTTT.

The CDR3 sequence is CASSPCPVRLAKNIQYF. The CDR3 DNA follows: TGTGCCAGCAGCCCTTGTCCAGTGAGGCTAGCCAAAAACATTCAGTACTTC. The chain links TRBV4-2 to TRBJ2-4; no clear D. V shed 4 bases and J shed 0 bases, with 16 bases lying between them. The CDR3 is made up of 17 amino acids. Germline V CDR1 and CDR2: LGHNA, YNFKEQ.

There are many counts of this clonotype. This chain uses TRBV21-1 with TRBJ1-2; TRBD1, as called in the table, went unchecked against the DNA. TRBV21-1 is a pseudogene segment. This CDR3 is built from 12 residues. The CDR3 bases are TGTGCCAGCCCCTGGCGACTCGGAGGCTACACCTTC. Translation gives CASPWRLGGYTF.

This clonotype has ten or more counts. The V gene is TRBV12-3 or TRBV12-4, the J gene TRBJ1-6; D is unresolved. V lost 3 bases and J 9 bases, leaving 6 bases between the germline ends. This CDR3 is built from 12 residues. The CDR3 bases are TGTGCCAGCAGTTTTTTTCGTTCACCCCTCCACTTT. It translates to CASSFFRSPLHF.

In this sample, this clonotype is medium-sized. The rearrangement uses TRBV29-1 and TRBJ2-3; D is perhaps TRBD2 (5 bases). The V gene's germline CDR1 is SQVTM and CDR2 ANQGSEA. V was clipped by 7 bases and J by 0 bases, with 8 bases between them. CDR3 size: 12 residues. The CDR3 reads CSAQRSTDTQYF. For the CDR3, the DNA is TGCAGCGCCCAGCGGAGCACAGATACGCAGTATTTT.

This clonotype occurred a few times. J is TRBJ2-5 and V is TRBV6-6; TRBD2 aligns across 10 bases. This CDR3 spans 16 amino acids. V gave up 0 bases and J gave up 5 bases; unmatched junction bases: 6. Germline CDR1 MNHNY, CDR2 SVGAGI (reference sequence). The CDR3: CASSYSGTSGTETQYF. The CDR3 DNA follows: TGTGCCAGCAGTTACTCTGGTACTAGCGGGACGGAGACCCAGTACTTC.